The 18 T cell receptor beta chains reported below all come from one sample, sequenced in a study of T cell repertoires in cytomegalovirus infection. TCRdb itself ran the reads through MiXCR, one entry per CDR3 protein. This sample yields over 150,000 distinct CDR3 sequences, of which about 17% are seen a single time; almost 25% belongs to the top ten. The specimen was CD8+ T cells from PBMCs. Receptors originate from a human donor in good health (CMV status not recorded). Some clones in this sample may be carry-over from other donors' samples.

This clonotype was recorded at least ten times. The CDR3, as DNA: TGTGCCAGCAGTTTAGGCCCCGGGACAGGGGACACCTTC. Protein: CASSLGPGTGDTF. The V gene is TRBV28, the J gene TRBJ1-2; TRBD1 matches at 10 bases. With 2 bases clipped from V and 12 bases from J, the junction kept 6 bases outside the gene matches. The germline V gene encodes CDR1 MDHEN and CDR2 SYDVKM. There are 13 residues in the CDR3.

The chain links TRBV12-3 or TRBV12-4 to TRBJ2-7, with D unresolved. This CDR3 comprises 16 residues. Trimming pared 2 bases from V and 1 base from J, leaving 15 bases between. CDR3 residues: CASSLSGAFLSYEQYF. CDR3 sequence (DNA): TGTGCCAGCAGTTTATCAGGAGCTTTTCTTTCCTACGAGCAGTACTTC.

The chain combines TRBV4-2 with TRBJ2-3; 14 positions match TRBD2. The CDR3 has 17 residues. V was clipped by 0 bases and J by 3 bases; unmatched bases: 2. Germline CDR1 LGHNA, CDR2 YNFKEQ. CDR3 region: CASSQEGTSGGTDTQYF. The CDR3 DNA sequence: TGTGCCAGCAGCCAAGAGGGGACTAGCGGGGGAACAGATACGCAGTATTTT.

This rearrangement joins TRBV7-2 to TRBJ1-1; tentative D call: TRBD1 (6 bases). Per the germline V gene, CDR1 is SGHTA and CDR2 is FQGNSA. This CDR3 is built from 17 residues. Trimming removed 5 bases from V and 3 bases from J, with 22 bases in between. The chain's CDR3 is CASSRGQMGVMDTEAFF. CDR3 DNA: TGTGCCAGCAGCCGAGGACAGATGGGGGTTATGGACACTGAAGCTTTCTTT.

As DNA, the CDR3 is TGTGCCAGCAGCTTTGCGGGGGGGCTTGTCACTGAGCAGTTCTTC. This translates into CASSFAGGLVTEQFF. The gene calls are TRBV7-2 and TRBJ2-1, with 9 bases lining up with TRBD2. Germline CDR1 reads SGHTA; CDR2 reads FQGNSA. Trimming removed 3 bases from V and 9 bases from J; junction bases left unmatched: 9. The CDR3 is made up of 15 amino acids.

This clonotype was seen more than once but under ten times. The genes are TRBV7-9 and TRBJ2-5, with 12 bases identical to TRBD2. The germline CDR1 and CDR2 sequences are SEHNR and FQNEAQ (reference sequence). J was trimmed by 2 bases and V by 3 bases; bases with no gene match: 1. The CDR3 consists of 15 residues. CDR3 sequence reads: CASSFLAGGQETQYF. For the CDR3, the DNA is TGTGCCAGCAGCTTCCTAGCGGGGGGGCAAGAGACCCAGTACTTC.

Comments on this clonotype: Germline is not matched at one junction end, which may reflect a read error. This chain uses TRBV4-2 with TRBJ2-3; D may be TRBD2 (6 bases). This CDR3 is built from 16 residues. Germline-derived CDR1 and CDR2 are LGHNA and YNFKEQ. The CDR3 loop is CASLKGGGDHTDKQYF. In DNA form, the CDR3 reads TGTGCCAGCCTTAAGGGAGGCGGGGACCACACAGATAAGCAGTATTTT.

This chain uses TRBV12-3 or TRBV12-4 with TRBJ1-6, with D maybe TRBD1 (5 bases). V was shortened by 8 bases and J by 0 bases, with 14 bases between the two germline ends. The CDR3 is 16 residues long. Here the CDR3 DNA reads TGTGCCAGCTGGGGACCTGGGAGCTCCTATAATTCACCCCTCCACTTT. Its translation is CASWGPGSSYNSPLHF.

This clonotype has a handful of counts. The chain combines TRBV2 with TRBJ1-2; the match to TRBD1 covers 8 bases. The V and J ends lost 5 bases and 4 bases, in that order; junction bases with no gene match: 15. The CDR3 is 17 amino acids. Germline-derived CDR1 and CDR2 are SNHLY and FYNNEI. The CDR3 loop is CASSHPRDRTTLYGYTF. CDR3 nucleotides: TGTGCCAGCAGTCACCCTCGGGACAGGACAACACTCTATGGCTACACCTTC. Combining the CDR3 with reference TRBV2 and TRBJ1-2 gives the whole variable domain EPEVTQTPSHQVTQMGQEVILRCVPISNHLYFYWYRQILGQKVEFLVSFYNNEISEKSEIFDDQFSVERPDGSNFTLKIRSTKLEDSAMYFCASSHPRDRTTLYGYTFGSGTRLTVV.

The chain has TRBV7-2 and TRBJ2-4; D remains unclear. The germline CDR1 and CDR2 sequences are SGHTA and FQGNSA. This CDR3 is built from 14 residues. The V end was cut by 1 base, the J end by 3 bases, with 7 bases between. CDR3 DNA sequence: TGTGCCAGCAGCTTAGAAGGATTCAAAAACATTCAGTACTTC. Its translation is CASSLEGFKNIQYF. The whole variable domain, remainder taken from reference TRBV7-2 and TRBJ2-4, is GAGVSQSPSNKVTEKGKDVELRCDPISGHTALYWYRQSLGQGLEFLIYFQGNSAPDKSGLPSDRFSAERTGGSVSTLTIQRTQQEDSAVYLCASSLEGFKNIQYFGAGTRLSVL.

This rearrangement joins TRBV5-5 to TRBJ2-7; the match to TRBD1 covers 9 bases. Trimming at V came to 4 bases and at J to 5 bases, leaving 10 bases not matched to a gene. The germline V gene encodes CDR1 SGHKS and CDR2 YYEKEE (reference sequence). This CDR3 contains 15 residues. The CDR3: CASSLDRTGVHEQYF. CDR3 nucleotide sequence: TGTGCCAGCAGCCTCGACCGGACAGGGGTCCACGAGCAGTACTTC.

This clonotype has at least ten counts. The chain uses TRBV7-2 and TRBJ1-2, with D perhaps matching TRBD1 (6 bases). The CDR3 is 12 amino acids. CDR1 SGHTA and CDR2 FQGNSA come from the germline V gene. Between the trimmed V and J ends, which lost 5 bases and 8 bases, there was a span of 12 bases. The CDR3 nucleotides read TGTGCCAGCAGCCCAGCAGGGGCCGGCTACACCTTC. It yields the protein CASSPAGAGYTF. The variable domain in full, completed from reference TRBV7-2 and TRBJ1-2, reads GAGVSQSPSNKVTEKGKDVELRCDPISGHTALYWYRQSLGQGLEFLIYFQGNSAPDKSGLPSDRFSAERTGGSVSTLTIQRTQQEDSAVYLCASSPAGAGYTFGSGTRLTVV.

This sequence joins TRBV9 and TRBJ1-4, with 9 bases lining up with TRBD1. CDR1 is SGDLS, CDR2 YYNGEE, per germline. The CDR3 is made up of 15 amino acids. V shed 3 bases, J shed 8 bases, and the junction held 8 bases outside the gene matches. The CDR3 region has the DNA TGTGCCAGCAGCGCCGTGACAGGGGGTTTGGAAAAACTGTTTTTT. It yields the protein CASSAVTGGLEKLFF.

This clonotype was seen a handful of times. This chain uses TRBV19 with TRBJ1-2; D unresolved. The germline V gene has CDR1 LNHDA and CDR2 SQIVND (reference sequence). Deletions cut 8 bases from V and 2 bases from J, with 9 bases between. The CDR3 extends over 12 amino acids. CDR3 coding DNA: TGTGCCAGTGAGAACAGCAACTATGGCTACACCTTC. Its protein product is CASENSNYGYTF.

The genes are TRBV7-8 and TRBJ2-7; weak D call: TRBD2 (5 bases). V lost 3 bases and J lost 5, with 8 bases in between. Germline V gives CDR1 SGHVS, CDR2 FQNEAQ. The CDR3 totals 12 residues. The CDR3 DNA follows: TGTGCCAGCAGCTTGGTTAGCGACGAGCAGTACTTC. Encoded protein: CASSLVSDEQYF.

In its sample, this clonotype was seen a few times. The chain carries TRBV4-1 and TRBJ1-5; D not certain. Germline CDR1 MGHRA, CDR2 YSYEKL. The CDR3 spans 15 residues. The V end lost 3 bases, the J end lost 0 bases, and 9 bases lay between the germline ends. CDR3 DNA sequence: TGCGCCAGCAGCCAGGCGGACGGTAGCAATCAGCCCCAGCATTTT. It yields the protein CASSQADGSNQPQHF.

The chain uses TRBV27 and TRBJ2-3, with a tentative D call TRBD2 (5 bases). The CDR3 totals 16 residues. Germline loops: CDR1 MNHEY, CDR2 SMNVEV (reference sequence). V was clipped by 11 bases and J by 0 bases, with 21 bases between them. CDR3 in amino acids: CARRVDSGRSTDTQYF. The CDR3 DNA sequence: TGTGCCCGCCGTGTGGACTCTGGACGAAGCACAGATACGCAGTATTTT.

This clonotype appeared a few times. V is TRBV12-3 or TRBV12-4 and J is TRBJ2-1; no clear D gene. This CDR3 is built from 13 residues. V lost 4 bases to trimming and J lost 7 bases, with 11 bases between them. The CDR3 protein is CASSWTGFNEQFF. The CDR3, as DNA: TGTGCCAGCAGTTGGACGGGCTTTAATGAGCAGTTCTTC.